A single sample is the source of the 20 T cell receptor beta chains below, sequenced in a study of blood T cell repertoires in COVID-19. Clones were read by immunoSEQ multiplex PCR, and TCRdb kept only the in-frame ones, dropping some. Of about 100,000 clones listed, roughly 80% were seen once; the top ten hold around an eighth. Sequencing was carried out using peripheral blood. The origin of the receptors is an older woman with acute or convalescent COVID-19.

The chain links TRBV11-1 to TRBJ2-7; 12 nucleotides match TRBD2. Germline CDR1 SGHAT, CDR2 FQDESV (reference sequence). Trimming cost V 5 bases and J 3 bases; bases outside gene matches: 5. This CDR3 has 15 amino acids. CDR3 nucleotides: TGTGCCAGCAGCAGACTAGCGGGGGCCTTCTACGAGCAGTACTTC. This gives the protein CASSRLAGAFYEQYF.

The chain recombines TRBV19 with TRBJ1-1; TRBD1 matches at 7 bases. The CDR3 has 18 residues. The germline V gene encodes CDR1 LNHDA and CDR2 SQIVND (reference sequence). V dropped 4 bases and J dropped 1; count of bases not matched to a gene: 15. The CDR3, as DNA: TGTGCCAGTAGTAACCAATTTAAACAGGGGACGACGAACACTGAAGCTTTCTTT. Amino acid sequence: CASSNQFKQGTTNTEAFF.

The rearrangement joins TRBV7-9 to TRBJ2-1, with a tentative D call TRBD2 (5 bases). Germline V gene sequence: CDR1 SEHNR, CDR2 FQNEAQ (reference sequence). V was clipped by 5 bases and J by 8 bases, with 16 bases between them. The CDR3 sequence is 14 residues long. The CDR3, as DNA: TGTGCCAGCAGCATCCCCGAAGGAGGAGATGAGCAGTTCTTC. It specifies CASSIPEGGDEQFF.

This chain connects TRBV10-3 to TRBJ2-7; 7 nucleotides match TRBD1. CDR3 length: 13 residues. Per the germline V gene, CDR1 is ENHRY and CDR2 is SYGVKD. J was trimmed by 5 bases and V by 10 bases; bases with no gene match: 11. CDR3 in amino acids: CATARGLGDEQYV. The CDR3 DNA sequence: TGTGCCACCGCAAGGGGGCTCGGGGACGAGCAGTACGTC.

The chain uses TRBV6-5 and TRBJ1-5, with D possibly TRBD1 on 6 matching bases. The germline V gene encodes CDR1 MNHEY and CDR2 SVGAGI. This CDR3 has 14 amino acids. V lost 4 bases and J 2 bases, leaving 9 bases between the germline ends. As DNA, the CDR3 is TGTGCCAGCAGTTTCAGGGGCCGCAATCAGCCCCAGCATTTT. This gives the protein CASSFRGRNQPQHF.

Here the CDR3 DNA reads TGTGCCTGGAGTACCGGTTATGGCTACACCTTC. Protein: CAWSTGYGYTF. J is TRBJ1-2 and V is TRBV30; D ambiguous. The CDR3 spans 11 residues. Germline V gene lookup returns CDR1 GTSNPN and CDR2 SVGIG (reference sequence). V lost 2 bases to trimming and J lost 5 bases, with 6 bases between them.

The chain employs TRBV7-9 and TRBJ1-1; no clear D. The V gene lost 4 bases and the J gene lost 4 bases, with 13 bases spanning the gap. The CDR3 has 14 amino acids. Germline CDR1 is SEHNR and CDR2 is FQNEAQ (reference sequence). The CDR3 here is CASSSQAGVTEAFF. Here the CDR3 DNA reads TGTGCCAGCAGCTCACAAGCCGGGGTCACTGAAGCTTTCTTT.

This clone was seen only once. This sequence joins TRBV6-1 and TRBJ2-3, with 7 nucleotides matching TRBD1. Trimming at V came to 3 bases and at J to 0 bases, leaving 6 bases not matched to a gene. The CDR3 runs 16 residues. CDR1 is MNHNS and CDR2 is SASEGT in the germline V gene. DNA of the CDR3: TGTGCCAGCAGTGATCCCTCAGGGGGAAGCACAGATACGCAGTATTTT. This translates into CASSDPSGGSTDTQYF.

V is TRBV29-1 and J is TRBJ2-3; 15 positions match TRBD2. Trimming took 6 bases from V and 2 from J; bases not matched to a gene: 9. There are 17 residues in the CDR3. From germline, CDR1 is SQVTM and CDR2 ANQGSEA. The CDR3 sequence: CSVRGGLAGGNTDTQYF. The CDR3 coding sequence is TGCAGCGTCCGAGGGGGACTAGCGGGGGGTAACACAGATACGCAGTATTTT.

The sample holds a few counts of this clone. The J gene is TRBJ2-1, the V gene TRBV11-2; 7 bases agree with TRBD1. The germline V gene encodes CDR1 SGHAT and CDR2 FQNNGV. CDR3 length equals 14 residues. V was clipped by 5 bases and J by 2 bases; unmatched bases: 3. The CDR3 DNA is TGTGCCAGCAGCACAGACAGGGCCTACAATGAGCAGTTCTTC. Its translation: CASSTDRAYNEQFF.

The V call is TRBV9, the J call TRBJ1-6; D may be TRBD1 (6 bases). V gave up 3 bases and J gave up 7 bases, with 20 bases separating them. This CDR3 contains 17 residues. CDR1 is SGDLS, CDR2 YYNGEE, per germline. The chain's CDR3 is CASSAPLGGGGNSPLHF. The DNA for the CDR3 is TGTGCCAGCAGCGCGCCCCTAGGGGGAGGGGGGAATTCACCCCTCCACTTT.

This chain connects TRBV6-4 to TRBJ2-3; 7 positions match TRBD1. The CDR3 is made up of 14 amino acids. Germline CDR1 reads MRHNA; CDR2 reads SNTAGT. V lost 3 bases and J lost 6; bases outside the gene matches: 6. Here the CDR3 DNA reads TGTGCCAGCAGTGAGACAGGGCTTACCGATACGCAGTATTTT. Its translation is CASSETGLTDTQYF.

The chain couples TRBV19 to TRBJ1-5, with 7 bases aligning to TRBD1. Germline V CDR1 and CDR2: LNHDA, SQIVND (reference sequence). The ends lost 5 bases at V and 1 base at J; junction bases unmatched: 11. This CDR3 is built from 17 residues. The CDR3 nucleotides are TGTGCCAGTAGTGATACAGGGGCTCGATCGAGCAATCAGCCCCAGCATTTT. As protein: CASSDTGARSSNQPQHF.

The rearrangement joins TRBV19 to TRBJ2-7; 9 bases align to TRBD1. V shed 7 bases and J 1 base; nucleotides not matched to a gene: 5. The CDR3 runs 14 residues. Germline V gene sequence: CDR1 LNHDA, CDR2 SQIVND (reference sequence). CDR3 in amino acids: CASKTDRGSYEQYF. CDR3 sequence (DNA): TGTGCCAGTAAGACGGACAGGGGATCCTACGAGCAGTACTTC.

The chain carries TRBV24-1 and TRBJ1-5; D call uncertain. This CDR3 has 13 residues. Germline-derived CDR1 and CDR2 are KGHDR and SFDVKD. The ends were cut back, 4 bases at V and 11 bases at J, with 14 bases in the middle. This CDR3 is CATSDPPSDAQHF. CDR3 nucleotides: TGTGCCACCAGTGACCCCCCGAGCGACGCCCAGCATTTT.

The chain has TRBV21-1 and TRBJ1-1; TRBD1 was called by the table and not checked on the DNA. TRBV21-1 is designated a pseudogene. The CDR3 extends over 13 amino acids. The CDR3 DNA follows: TGTGCCAGCGGGGACAGTTTGAACACTGAAGCTTTCTTT. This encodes CASGDSLNTEAFF.

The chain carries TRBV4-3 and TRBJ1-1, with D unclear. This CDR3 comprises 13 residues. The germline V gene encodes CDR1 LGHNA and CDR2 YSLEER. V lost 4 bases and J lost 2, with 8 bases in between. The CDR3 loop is CASSPQKNTEAFF. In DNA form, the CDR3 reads TGCGCCAGCAGCCCTCAGAAAAACACTGAAGCTTTCTTT.

CDR3: CSVEWRGYTF. The CDR3, as DNA: TGCAGCGTTGAATGGAGGGGCTACACCTTC. V usage is TRBV29-1 and J usage is TRBJ1-2; D unclear. Per the germline V gene, CDR1 is SQVTM and CDR2 is ANQGSEA. The CDR3 has 10 amino acids. V was shortened by 2 bases and J by 8 bases, with 6 bases between the two germline ends.

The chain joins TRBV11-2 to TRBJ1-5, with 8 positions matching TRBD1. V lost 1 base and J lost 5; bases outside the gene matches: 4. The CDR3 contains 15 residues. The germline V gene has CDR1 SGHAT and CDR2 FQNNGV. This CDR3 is CASSLGTGWDQPQHF. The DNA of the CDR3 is TGTGCCAGCAGCTTAGGGACAGGGTGGGATCAGCCCCAGCATTTT.

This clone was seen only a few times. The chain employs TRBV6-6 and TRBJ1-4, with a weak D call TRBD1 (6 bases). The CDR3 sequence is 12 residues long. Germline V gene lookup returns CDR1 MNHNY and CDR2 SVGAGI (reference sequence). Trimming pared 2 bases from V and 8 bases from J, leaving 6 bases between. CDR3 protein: CASSYDREKLFF. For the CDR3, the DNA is TGTGCCAGCAGTTACGACAGGGAAAAACTGTTTTTT.